The clone carrying this T cell receptor beta chain was seen a handful of times. The data were taken from a study of T cells of healthy individuals. Via MiXCR, TCRdb re-called the 5' RACE reads, giving one row per CDR3 protein. Here the sample spans roughly 87,000 distinct CDR3 sequences, under 20% being singletons. This CDR3 comprises 14 residues. The ends lost 6 bases at V and 4 bases at J; junction bases unmatched: 8. Germline CDR1 is MDHEN and CDR2 is SYDVKM. This TCR came from a human donor in good health. The chain has TRBV28 and TRBJ1-2, with 7 bases fitting TRBD1. The CDR3 bases are TGTGCCAGCAGCCATCCCGGGACAGCCTATGGCTACACCTTC. Protein sequence: CASSHPGTAYGYTF.